This T cell receptor (beta chain) appears in the sequencing data of a study of blood T cell repertoires in COVID-19. At the level of the study: Sites in the United States, Italy and Spain provided acute and convalescent COVID-19 samples. PBMCs, B-cell-depleted T cells, or T cells were the source of the cDNA or gDNA that made up the material.

The CDR3 extends over 14 amino acids. The V segment lost 4 bases and the J segment 6 bases; nucleotides outside the gene matches: 4. CDR1 LGHDT and CDR2 YNNKEL come from the germline V gene (reference sequence). In the original workflow: Estimated nucleated cell counts came from reference gene primer amplification. The repertoire was sequenced with immunoSEQ multiplex PCR; TCRdb's copy has only in-frame clones and lacks some. The D gene and trimming were derived from the DNA, and the V and J assignments and clone size from that table. In the table there are about 92,000 clones, around 80% of which are singletons.

The sequencing input was peripheral blood. This TCR was sampled from a man over 45 who had recovered from COVID-19. The chain links TRBV3-1 (or the pseudogene TRBV3-2) to TRBJ1-5; 9 nucleotides align to TRBD1. The DNA of the CDR3 is TGTGCCAGCAGCCCGGGACAGGGTTTTCAGCCCCAGCATTTT. Its translation: CASSPGQGFQPQHF.